This TCR beta chain came from a study of blood T cell repertoires in COVID-19 (dated by TCRdb to about 2020). The study in broad terms: Samples from collaborators originated in the United States, Italy and Spain and spanned both the acute and convalescent phases of COVID-19. The prospective study material was composed of cDNA or gDNA derived from T cells, B-cell-depleted T cells, or PBMCs. The dataset comprised deeply sampled blood TCRbeta repertoires from subjects exposed to, actively infected with, or recovered from COVID-19. The repertoires were released in a freely available public database meant as a resource for research on the immune response to SARS-CoV-2. Samples came from the ongoing ImmuneRACE study (first 160 participants) plus 1,254 subjects from 6 global collaborators. Sample metadata almost always included a de-identified subject ID, COVID-19 status, age in years and sex. Where available, HLA class I and class II types were obtained from metadata supplied by the sample provider rather than from assay-based typing. The study at large found these results: Clinical and demographic metadata were provided uncurated, with the amount varying by source and participant.

The collaborating institutions used their own protocols to collect whole blood in K2EDTA tubes. For TCRbeta analysis, collaborator samples were shipped as frozen whole blood, as isolated PBMCs, or as DNA extracted from either sample type. V is reduced by 6 bases and J by 0 bases, leaving a spacing of 6 bases between them. Spanning cysteine to phenylalanine, the CDR3 consists of 13 amino acids. The entry retains the CDR3 DNA only, 39 bases that are in frame from base 1. CDR1 and CDR2 were assigned from the germline V gene as MNHEY and SVGAGI. TCRbeta CDR3 regions were amplified from genomic DNA by means of the immunoSEQ Assay, a bias-controlled multiplex PCR. The study's own analysis went as follows. The number of nucleated cells in each sample was estimated from the amplification of reference gene primers within the assay. Sequence reads were collapsed and filtered to measure the absolute abundance of every unique TCRbeta CDR3 rearrangement. For each sample, productive Simpson clonality was calculated by taking the square root of Simpson's diversity index across productive rearrangements. TCRdb holds this immuneACCESS table with in-frame rearrangements only. Some clones are missing; in checked studies, unresolved V genes explain under half, and the rest has no known cause. The V and J calls and clone size were taken over from that table, and D and trimming were inferred from the DNA. This sample gives tens of thousands of clones in total; over 60% of them show up just once. The ten largest clones take up around 5.3% of the sample.

In regard to this clone: Its antigen remains undetermined. No much larger clonotype is one base removed from it; base qualities were not supplied.

The TCR was taken from a human donor in a cohort sampled during active COVID-19. Sequenced material: peripheral blood. The V gene is TRBV6-5 and the J gene is TRBJ1-3, with a weak D call of TRBD1 (5 bases match). The CDR3 loop reads CASRTDSGNTIYF. The sequenced DNA is TGTGCCAGCAGGACAGACTCTGGAAACACCATATATTTT.